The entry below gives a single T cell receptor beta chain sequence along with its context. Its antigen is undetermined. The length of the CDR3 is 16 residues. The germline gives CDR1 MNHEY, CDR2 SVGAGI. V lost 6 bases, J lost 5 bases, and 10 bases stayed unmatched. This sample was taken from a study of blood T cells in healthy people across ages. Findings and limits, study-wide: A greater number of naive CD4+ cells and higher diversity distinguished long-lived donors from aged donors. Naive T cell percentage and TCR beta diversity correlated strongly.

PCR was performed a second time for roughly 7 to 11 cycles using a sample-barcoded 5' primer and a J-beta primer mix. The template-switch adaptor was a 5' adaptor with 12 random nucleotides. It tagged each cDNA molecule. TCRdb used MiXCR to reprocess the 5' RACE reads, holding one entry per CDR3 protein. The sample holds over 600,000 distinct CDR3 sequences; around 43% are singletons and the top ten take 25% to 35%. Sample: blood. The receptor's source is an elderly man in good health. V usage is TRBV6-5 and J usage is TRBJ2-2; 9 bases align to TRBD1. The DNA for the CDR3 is TGTGCCAGCAGACCCCGGGACAGGGCGAGAACCGGGGAGCTGTTTTTT. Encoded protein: CASRPRDRARTGELFF.